This T cell receptor (beta chain) was documented in a study of blood T cell repertoires in COVID-19. On the study more broadly: Sample material is recorded as cDNA or gDNA derived from T cells, B-cell-depleted T cells, or PBMCs.

The table came from immunoSEQ multiplex PCR; TCRdb's copy has only in-frame clones and leaves some out. The sample carries approximately 270,000 clones, roughly 91% recorded once. Participants were aged 18 to 89 years, lived in 24 US areas, and enrolled virtually. Which cohort a participant joined came from the clinical history participants gave. Germline V gene lookup returns CDR1 LNHDA and CDR2 SQIVND (reference sequence). The CDR3 spans 9 residues. Trimming took off 7 bases at V and 11 bases at J, with 8 bases between the two ends. V gene TRBV19 combines with J gene TRBJ1-1, with no clear D. The sequence was collected from a woman aged 55-75 years who had recovered from COVID-19. Input material: PBMCs or T cells enriched from blood (not recorded which). The CDR3 DNA sequence: TGTGCCAGTACGGGATCCGCTTTCTTT. Residues: CASTGSAFF.